This T cell receptor beta chain originates from a study of blood T cell repertoires in COVID-19. Study-level background: PBMCs, B-cell-depleted T cells, or T cells provided the cDNA or gDNA that made up the material.

Germline loops: CDR1 SEHNR, CDR2 FQNEAQ (reference sequence). The V gene end was trimmed by 4 bases and the J gene end by 7 bases; junction bases not matched to a gene: 5. CDR3 size: 14 residues. Per the original data handling: Amplification from reference gene primers served as the basis for estimated nucleated cell counts. Sequencing used immunoSEQ multiplex PCR; TCRdb keeps in-frame clones, though not all of them. V, J and clone size are those of that table, while D and trimming were read from the DNA. This table has 330,000 or so clones, more than 75% appearing once. Everyone who took part was roughly 18 to 89 years old, and they came from about two dozen US areas.

The chain links TRBV7-9 to TRBJ1-4; 8 nucleotides agree with TRBD1. Sequencing was performed on PBMCs or T cells enriched from blood (not recorded which). This TCR was sampled from a woman younger than 45 who had recovered from COVID-19. This CDR3 reads CASSSDRVLEKLFF. The CDR3 nucleotides are TGTGCCAGCAGCTCGGACAGGGTTCTTGAAAAACTGTTTTTT.